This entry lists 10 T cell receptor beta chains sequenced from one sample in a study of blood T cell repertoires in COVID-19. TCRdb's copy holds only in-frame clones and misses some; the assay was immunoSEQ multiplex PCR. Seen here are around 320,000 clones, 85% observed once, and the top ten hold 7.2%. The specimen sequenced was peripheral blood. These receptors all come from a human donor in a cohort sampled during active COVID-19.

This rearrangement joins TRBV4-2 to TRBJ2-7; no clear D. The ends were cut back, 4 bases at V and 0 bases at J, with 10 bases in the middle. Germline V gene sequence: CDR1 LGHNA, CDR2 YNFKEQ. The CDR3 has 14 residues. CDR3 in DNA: TGTGCCAGCAGCCCCCGACAAAGCTCCTACGAGCAGTACTTC. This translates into CASSPRQSSYEQYF.

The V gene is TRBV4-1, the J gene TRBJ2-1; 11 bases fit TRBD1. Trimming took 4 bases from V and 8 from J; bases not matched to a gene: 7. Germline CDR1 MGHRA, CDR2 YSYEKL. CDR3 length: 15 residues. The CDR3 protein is CASSPGQGALYEQFF. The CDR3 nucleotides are TGCGCCAGCAGCCCCGGACAGGGGGCATTATATGAGCAGTTCTTC.

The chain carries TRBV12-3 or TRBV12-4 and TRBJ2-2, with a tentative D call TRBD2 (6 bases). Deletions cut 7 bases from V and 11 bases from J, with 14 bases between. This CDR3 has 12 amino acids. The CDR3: CASNSGSGELFF. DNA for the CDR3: TGTGCCAGCAACTCCGGGAGCGGCGAGCTGTTTTTT.

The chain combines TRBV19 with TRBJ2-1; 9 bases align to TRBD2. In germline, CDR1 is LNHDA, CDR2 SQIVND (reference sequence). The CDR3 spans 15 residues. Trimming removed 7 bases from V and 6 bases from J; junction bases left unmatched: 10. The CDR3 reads CASTKKRGALNEQFF. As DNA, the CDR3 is TGTGCCAGTACCAAAAAGCGGGGGGCCCTCAATGAGCAGTTCTTC.

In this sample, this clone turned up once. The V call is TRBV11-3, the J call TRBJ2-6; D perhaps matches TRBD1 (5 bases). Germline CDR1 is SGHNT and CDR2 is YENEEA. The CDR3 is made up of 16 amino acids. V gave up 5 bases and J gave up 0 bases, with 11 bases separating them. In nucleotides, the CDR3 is TGTGCCAGCAGCCCCAGGACACCCTCTGGGGCCAACGTCCTGACTTTC. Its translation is CASSPRTPSGANVLTF.

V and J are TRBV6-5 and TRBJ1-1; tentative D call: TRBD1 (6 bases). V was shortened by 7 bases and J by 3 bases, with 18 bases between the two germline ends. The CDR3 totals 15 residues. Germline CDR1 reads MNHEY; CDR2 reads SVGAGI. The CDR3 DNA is TGTGCCAGCAAAATACAGGGCCTGGGGGACACTGAAGCTTTCTTT. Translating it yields CASKIQGLGDTEAFF.

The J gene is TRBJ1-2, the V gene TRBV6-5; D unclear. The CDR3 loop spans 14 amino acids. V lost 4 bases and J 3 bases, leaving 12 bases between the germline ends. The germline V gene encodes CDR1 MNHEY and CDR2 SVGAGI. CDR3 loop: CASSFFRGYYGYTF. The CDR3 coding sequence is TGTGCCAGCAGTTTTTTTCGAGGGTACTATGGCTACACCTTC.

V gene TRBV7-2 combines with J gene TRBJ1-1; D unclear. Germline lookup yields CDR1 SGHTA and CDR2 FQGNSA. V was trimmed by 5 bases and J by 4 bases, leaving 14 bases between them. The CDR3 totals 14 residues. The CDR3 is CASSPDRVVTEAFF. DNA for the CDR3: TGTGCCAGCAGCCCCGATAGAGTAGTCACTGAAGCTTTCTTT.

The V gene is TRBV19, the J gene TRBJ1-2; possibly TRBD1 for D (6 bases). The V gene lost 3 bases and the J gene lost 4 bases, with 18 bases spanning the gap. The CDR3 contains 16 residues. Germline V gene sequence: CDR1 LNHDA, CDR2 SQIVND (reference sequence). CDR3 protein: CASSIKWGHQAYGYTF. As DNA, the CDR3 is TGTGCCAGTAGTATTAAGTGGGGACACCAAGCCTATGGCTACACCTTC.

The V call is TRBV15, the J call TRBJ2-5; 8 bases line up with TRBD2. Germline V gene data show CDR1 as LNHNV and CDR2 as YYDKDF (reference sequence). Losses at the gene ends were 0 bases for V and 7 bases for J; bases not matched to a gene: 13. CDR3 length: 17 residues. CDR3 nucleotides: TGTGCCACCAGCAGAGATTTGGGTAGCGGGGTCTCGGGGACCCAGTACTTC. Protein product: CATSRDLGSGVSGTQYF.